This TCR beta chain was identified in a study of human T cells and chemical hapten exposure. Study overall: The upper back received 0.01% DPC by patch testing, with results read at 6 days.

This clonotype has just a few counts. Time point defined: pre-sensitization, week 0. As to treatment: therapeutic diphenylcyclopropenone sensitization with weekly scalp DPC. From germline, CDR1 is SQVTM and CDR2 ANQGSEA. The CDR3 totals 9 residues. Trimming pared 7 bases from V and 8 bases from J, leaving 8 bases between. In the library, unique molecular identifiers were attached to individual cDNA molecules. TCRdb ran MiXCR on the RACE reads and lists one entry per CDR3 protein. Among tens of thousands of distinct CDR3 sequences, about 9.4% were seen once, and the ten largest hold more than 13%. This specimen consisted of whole blood, obtained in connection with sensitization to the hapten diphenylcyclopropenone (DPC). The clonotype comes from a woman between 40 and 55 years old with alopecia areata. Some clones in this sample may be carry-over from other donors' samples. The V and J genes are TRBV29-1 and TRBJ1-1; perhaps TRBD1 as D (6 bases). The CDR3 bases are TGCAGCGGAGGGGGAGAAGCTTTCTTT. It translates to CSGGGEAFF.